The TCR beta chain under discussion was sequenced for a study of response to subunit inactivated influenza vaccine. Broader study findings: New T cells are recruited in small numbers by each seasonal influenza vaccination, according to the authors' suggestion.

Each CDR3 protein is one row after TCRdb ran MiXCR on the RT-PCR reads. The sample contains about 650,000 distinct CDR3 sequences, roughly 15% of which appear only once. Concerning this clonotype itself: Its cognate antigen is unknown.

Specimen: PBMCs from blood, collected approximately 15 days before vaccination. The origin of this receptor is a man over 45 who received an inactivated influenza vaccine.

CDR3 sequence (DNA): TGTGCCAGCAGCCAACAGAGGAGGTACAGCAATACGCAGTATTTT. Translated: CASSQQRRYSNTQYF. The gene calls are TRBV3-1 and TRBJ2-3, with TRBD2 as a possible D gene (5 bases). This CDR3 spans 15 amino acids. Germline V lookup: CDR1 LGHDT, CDR2 YNNKEL (reference sequence). V dropped 2 bases and J dropped 7 bases, with 16 bases sitting between them.